One and the same sample provided the 25 T cell receptor beta chains below, sequenced in a study of graft-versus-host responses after intestinal transplantation (dated by TCRdb to the early 2020s). Antigens for these TCRs are unknown. Explained via the paper, the time point label denotes: cells obtained before transplantation from donor or recipient. Library preparation was by the immunoSEQ multiplex PCR assay. Here the immuneACCESS table is served through TCRdb, limited to in-frame sequences with V and J called. Missing clones are a known gap in these copies; in checked studies unresolved V genes cover under half, and the rest lacks a known reason. Present in this sample are about 130,000 clones, approximately 94% of which were seen just once. The ten largest clones capture around 0.15% of the sample. The sample in question was unstimulated CD4+ T cells sorted from spleen or lymph node cells, obtained before intestinal transplant. The receptors were gathered from a human donor who received an intestinal transplant.

The rearrangement uses TRBV6-5 and TRBJ2-7; unclear D gene. V shed 8 bases and J shed 12 bases, with 23 bases lying between them. Germline V lookup: CDR1 MNHEY, CDR2 SVGAGI. This CDR3 comprises 13 residues. Here the CDR3 DNA reads TGTGCCAGCCGTATTCAACCAGAGGACCTGGGGTACTTC. Its protein is CASRIQPEDLGYF.

J is TRBJ1-2 and V is TRBV7-2, with no clear D. The ends were cut back, 5 bases at V and 4 bases at J, with 14 bases in the middle. CDR1 is SGHTA and CDR2 is FQGNSA in the germline V gene. This CDR3 has 14 amino acids. In DNA form, the CDR3 reads TGTGCCAGCAGCATCCACCAGGAATCCTATGGCTACACCTTC. Translated: CASSIHQESYGYTF.

This rearrangement joins TRBV7-6 to TRBJ2-3, with TRBD1 identical over 7 bases. Germline CDR1 SGHVS, CDR2 FNYEAQ. The CDR3 sequence is 17 residues long. The V and J ends lost 4 bases and 5 bases, in that order; junction bases with no gene match: 15. CDR3 coding DNA: TGTGCCAGCAGCTCGCGTACAGGGGCCGGGGCCAAAGATACGCAGTATTTT. Translating it yields CASSSRTGAGAKDTQYF.

The chain has TRBV15 and TRBJ2-1; TRBD2 might be the D (5 bases). The CDR3 loop spans 14 amino acids. The V end was cut by 5 bases, the J end by 9 bases, with 17 bases between. Germline V CDR1 and CDR2: LNHNV, YYDKDF (reference sequence). CDR3 sequence reads: CATSFRPRAAEQFF. CDR3 nucleotide sequence: TGTGCCACCAGCTTCCGCCCCCGAGCGGCTGAGCAGTTCTTC. The full variable domain, completed using reference TRBV15 and TRBJ2-1, is DAMVIQNPRYQVTQFGKPVTLSCSQTLNHNVMYWYQQKSSQAPKLLFHYYDKDFNNEADTPDNFQSRRPNTSFCFLDIRSPGLGDTAMYLCATSFRPRAAEQFFGPGTRLTVL.

V is TRBV6-1 and J is TRBJ1-5; TRBD1 matches 9 bases. CDR1 and CDR2 from the germline V gene are MNHNS and SASEGT. With V trimmed by 5 bases and J by 7 bases, 3 bases remained unmatched. This CDR3 spans 13 amino acids. CDR3 DNA sequence: TGTGCCAGCAGTTTGACAGGGGGACAGCCCCAGCATTTT. It codes for CASSLTGGQPQHF.

CDR3 residues: CASSSNLVKQPQHF. The CDR3 coding sequence is TGTGCCAGCAGCAGCAATTTGGTAAAGCAGCCCCAGCATTTT. The chain links TRBV2 to TRBJ1-5; no clear D. The CDR3 sequence is 14 residues long. From germline, CDR1 is SNHLY and CDR2 FYNNEI. Trimming took 6 bases from V and 7 from J, leaving 16 bases between them.

The chain is built from TRBV16 and TRBJ1-5; 10 bases fit TRBD1. The CDR3 spans 15 residues. Germline V CDR1 and CDR2: KGHSY, FQNENV. The V segment lost 4 bases and the J segment 5 bases; nucleotides outside the gene matches: 5. In nucleotides, the CDR3 is TGTGCCAGCAGCCCCCCCGGACAGGGGGATCAGCCCCAGCATTTT. This translates into CASSPPGQGDQPQHF.

The J gene is TRBJ2-7, the V gene TRBV11-2; TRBD2 aligns across 8 bases. V lost 3 bases and J lost 2; bases outside the gene matches: 12. CDR3 size: 17 residues. Germline CDR1 is SGHAT and CDR2 is FQNNGV. CDR3 sequence: CASSFSDSGEGAYEQYF. The CDR3 DNA reads TGTGCCAGCAGCTTCTCCGATAGCGGGGAGGGTGCCTACGAGCAGTACTTC.

V is TRBV27 and J is TRBJ1-1; 11 bases map to TRBD1. The germline V gene has CDR1 MNHEY and CDR2 SMNVEV (reference sequence). The V gene end was trimmed by 5 bases and the J gene end by 10 bases; junction bases not matched to a gene: 12. The CDR3 runs 15 residues. The CDR3 coding sequence is TGTGCCAGCAGTGACCGGGACAGGGGGTATGTTGGAGCTTTCTTT. It encodes CASSDRDRGYVGAFF.

The chain combines TRBV18 with TRBJ1-1, with D uncertain. The germline V gene has CDR1 KGHSH and CDR2 LQKENI. V was pared by 3 bases and J by 7 bases, with 12 bases between. The CDR3 consists of 13 residues. The CDR3 DNA reads TGTGCCAGCTCACCGGGAGAGTGGGGTGAAGCTTTCTTT. Its translation is CASSPGEWGEAFF.

This rearrangement joins TRBV5-1 to TRBJ1-5, with 7 bases aligning to TRBD1. V shed 4 bases and J 5 bases; nucleotides not matched to a gene: 6. CDR1 and CDR2 from the germline V gene are SGHRS and YFSETQ. This CDR3 region has 14 residues. CDR3 protein: CASSPSGGHQPQHF. The CDR3 DNA reads TGCGCCAGCAGCCCGTCAGGGGGTCATCAGCCCCAGCATTTT.

The genes are TRBV29-1 and TRBJ2-3; D remains unclear. The length of the CDR3 is 12 residues. Trimming stripped 2 bases from V and 4 bases from J, with 7 bases between. CDR1 and CDR2 from the germline V gene are SQVTM and ANQGSEA. The CDR3 region is CSVESLPDTQYF. DNA for the CDR3: TGCAGCGTTGAATCCCTGCCAGATACGCAGTATTTT.

The chain is built from TRBV11-2 and TRBJ2-7, with D unresolved. The CDR3 loop spans 12 amino acids. CDR1 and CDR2 (germline): SGHAT, FQNNGV. V was clipped by 3 bases and J by 5 bases, with 8 bases between them. DNA for the CDR3: TGTGCCAGCAGCTTCGCAGCGAACGAGCAGTACTTC. It codes for CASSFAANEQYF.

The V and J genes are TRBV7-9 and TRBJ2-7; D is uncertain. Germline loops: CDR1 SEHNR, CDR2 FQNEAQ (reference sequence). The CDR3 consists of 8 residues. The CDR3 spells CASSRTVV. Here the CDR3 DNA reads TGTGCCAGCAGCCGTACTGTGGTC.

The genes are TRBV5-6 and TRBJ1-2; 11 bases fit TRBD1. Trimming removed 4 bases from V and 0 bases from J; junction bases left unmatched: 8. The germline gives CDR1 SGHDT, CDR2 YYEEEE. This CDR3 contains 17 residues. CDR3 protein: CASSRGTGGRANYGYTF. The CDR3 DNA sequence: TGTGCCAGCAGCCGTGGGACAGGGGGACGAGCTAACTATGGCTACACCTTC.

The table lists this clone with a count of one. V usage is TRBV6-5 and J usage is TRBJ2-3; no firm D call. This CDR3 comprises 14 residues. V shed 2 bases and J shed 0 bases, with 6 bases lying between them. Germline values: CDR1 MNHEY, CDR2 SVGAGI. For the CDR3, the DNA is TGTGCCAGCAGTTACGGACGGAGCACAGATACGCAGTATTTT. The encoded protein is CASSYGRSTDTQYF.

The chain is built from TRBV5-1 and TRBJ2-1, with 12 positions matching TRBD2. The CDR3 covers 20 residues. The J segment lost 10 bases and the V segment lost 0 bases, leaving 20 bases of the junction unmatched. The germline CDR1 and CDR2 sequences are SGHRS and YFSETQ. The CDR3, as DNA: TGCGCCAGCAGCTTGGTACCTAGCGGGGGGGCCTTCCCAGAGGTGGGGGAGCAGTTCTTC. It encodes CASSLVPSGGAFPEVGEQFF.

The chain employs TRBV6-5 and TRBJ1-1; unclear D gene. This CDR3 contains 13 residues. CDR1 is MNHEY and CDR2 is SVGAGI in the germline V gene. V was pared by 2 bases and J by 7 bases, with 11 bases between. The CDR3 is CASSYGPEREAFF. Written as DNA, the CDR3 is TGTGCCAGCAGTTACGGCCCAGAACGTGAAGCTTTCTTT.

This sequence joins TRBV2 and TRBJ2-1, with TRBD2 matching 8 bases. The CDR3 runs to 18 residues. Germline V gene sequence: CDR1 SNHLY, CDR2 FYNNEI. With V trimmed by 1 base and J by 4 bases, 12 bases remained unmatched. CDR3 bases: TGTGCCAGCAGTGAAGGGCGGGGGGCTTACGCCGCGTACAATGAGCAGTTCTTC. Its protein is CASSEGRGAYAAYNEQFF.

This sequence joins TRBV6-1 and TRBJ2-7; D remains ambiguous. Germline lookup yields CDR1 MNHNS and CDR2 SASEGT. Trimming cost V 6 bases and J 2 bases, with 11 bases left between them. The CDR3 has 13 amino acids. CDR3 region: CASRLNGPYEQYF. CDR3 nucleotides: TGTGCCAGCAGACTAAACGGGCCCTACGAGCAGTACTTC.

The chain is built from TRBV4-1 and TRBJ1-4; possible D gene TRBD1, 5 bases. The germline V gene has CDR1 MGHRA and CDR2 YSYEKL. V lost 3 bases and J lost 8, with 19 bases in between. The CDR3 extends over 16 amino acids. The CDR3 DNA follows: TGCGCCAGCAGCCAGAGATCCGGGACGGCTATAGAAAAACTGTTTTTT. It yields the protein CASSQRSGTAIEKLFF.

This chain connects TRBV7-6 to TRBJ2-1; 10 bases fit TRBD1. The CDR3 is 15 amino acids. J was trimmed by 1 base and V by 5 bases; bases with no gene match: 2. CDR1 is SGHVS, CDR2 FNYEAQ, per germline. CDR3 in amino acids: CASSMDRGSYNEQFF. CDR3 nucleotide sequence: TGTGCCAGCAGCATGGACAGGGGGTCCTACAATGAGCAGTTCTTC.

This rearrangement joins TRBV19 to TRBJ1-4; TRBD1 might be the D (6 bases). Between the trimmed V and J ends, which lost 10 bases and 7 bases, there was a span of 19 bases. This CDR3 is 14 amino acids long. Germline values: CDR1 LNHDA, CDR2 SQIVND (reference sequence). The CDR3 region is CANKPSGASEKLFF. In nucleotides, the CDR3 is TGTGCCAACAAACCCTCAGGGGCAAGTGAAAAACTGTTTTTT.

The CDR3 DNA is TGTGCCAGCAGCACTAGCGGGGGGGCCCCCCAAGAGACCCAGTACTTC. Protein: CASSTSGGAPQETQYF. The rearrangement joins TRBV9 to TRBJ2-5; 13 positions match TRBD2. Per the germline V gene, CDR1 is SGDLS and CDR2 is YYNGEE. Germline trimming cut 4 bases from V and 1 base from J; bases unmatched to any gene: 4. The CDR3 totals 16 residues.

The rearrangement links TRBV7-3 to TRBJ1-2, with unresolved D. This CDR3 is built from 14 residues. Trimming removed 5 bases from V and 7 bases from J, with 17 bases in between. The V gene's germline CDR1 is SGHTA and CDR2 FQGTGA. CDR3 sequence: CASSQALGMGGYTF. The CDR3 coding sequence is TGTGCCAGCAGCCAGGCGTTGGGAATGGGTGGCTACACCTTC.